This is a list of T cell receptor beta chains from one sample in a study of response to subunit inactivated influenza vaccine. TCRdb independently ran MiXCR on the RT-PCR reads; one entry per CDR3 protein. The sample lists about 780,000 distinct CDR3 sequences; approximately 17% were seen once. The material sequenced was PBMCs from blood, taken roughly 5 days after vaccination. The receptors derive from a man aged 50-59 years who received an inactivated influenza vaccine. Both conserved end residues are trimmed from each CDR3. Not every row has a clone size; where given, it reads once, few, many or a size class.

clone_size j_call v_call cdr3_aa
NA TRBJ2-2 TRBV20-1 SASQGWNTGELF
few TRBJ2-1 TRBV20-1 SARDFASGSSYNEQF
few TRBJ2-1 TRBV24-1 ATEGAGNGIYNEQF
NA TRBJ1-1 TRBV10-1 ASSESQGRTEAF
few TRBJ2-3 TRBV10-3 AIRPTGKGDTQY
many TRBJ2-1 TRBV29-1 SVESRTGSTGEQF
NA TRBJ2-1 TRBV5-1 ASSLSATVNEQF
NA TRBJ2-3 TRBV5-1 ASSREASTDTQY
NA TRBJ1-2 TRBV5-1 ASSQEQGGYT
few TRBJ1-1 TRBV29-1 SVAGRQNTEAF
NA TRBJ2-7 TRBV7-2 ASSPRQGVSYEQY
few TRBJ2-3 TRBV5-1 ASSLSRGAIDTQY
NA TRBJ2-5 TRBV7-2 ASSTGLASETQY
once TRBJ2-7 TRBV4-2 ASSRTQGGEQY
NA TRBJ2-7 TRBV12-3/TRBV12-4 ASSRGLGEQY
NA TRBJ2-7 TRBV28 ASSFGVDRGYEQY
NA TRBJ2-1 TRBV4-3 ASSRQGAGSEQF
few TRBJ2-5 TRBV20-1 SASVAARETQY
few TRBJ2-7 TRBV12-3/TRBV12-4 ASSSGLGPYEQY
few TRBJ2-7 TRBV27 ASSWDRGSNEQY
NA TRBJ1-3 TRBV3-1 ASSPVDGNTIY
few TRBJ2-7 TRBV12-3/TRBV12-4 ASSFISLKYEQY
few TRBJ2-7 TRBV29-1 SVVIAGRLAYEQY
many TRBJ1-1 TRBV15 ATSGGQGSITEAF
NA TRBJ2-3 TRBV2 ASSDRAGSTDTQY
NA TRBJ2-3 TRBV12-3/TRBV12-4 ASRVGLADSDTQY
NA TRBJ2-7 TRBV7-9 ASSLVRQGYEQY
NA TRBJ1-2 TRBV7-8 ASSLVRTGPGYT
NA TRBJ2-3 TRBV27 ASSGLAGVTDTQY
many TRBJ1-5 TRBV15 ATSRVGGGPQH
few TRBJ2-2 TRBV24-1 ATSDAGQFNTGELF
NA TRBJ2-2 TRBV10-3 AISLGHSNTGELF
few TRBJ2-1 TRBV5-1 ASSLSGGPI
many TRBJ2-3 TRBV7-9 ASSFTALAGFTDTQY
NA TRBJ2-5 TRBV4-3 ASSQDLRGLGETQY
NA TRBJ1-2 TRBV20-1 SARVGGNNYGYT
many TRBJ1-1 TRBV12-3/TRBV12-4 ASSTYFGAF
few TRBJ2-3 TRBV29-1 SVGGQSASTDTQY
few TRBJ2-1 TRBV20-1 SARDSGVVEQF
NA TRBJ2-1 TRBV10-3 ATRSASSNNEQF
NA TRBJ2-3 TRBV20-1 SASRDSGTDTQY
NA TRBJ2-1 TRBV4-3 ASSQDKVGAGRYNEQF
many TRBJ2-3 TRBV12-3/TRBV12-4 ASSFTRTGTDTQY
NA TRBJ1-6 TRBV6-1 ASSEMWTSSAPLH
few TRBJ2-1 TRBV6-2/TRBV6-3 ATPTGGNEQF
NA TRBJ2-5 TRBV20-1 SATTGYQETQY
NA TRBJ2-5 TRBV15 ATSSLTRRDRGWETQY
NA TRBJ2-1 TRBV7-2 ASSLFVTSPDEQF
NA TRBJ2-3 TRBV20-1 SVCLAGGPATDTQY